A selection of T cell receptor beta chains follows, all from one sample in a study of T cell changes during pregnancy in multiple sclerosis. The method was immunoSEQ multiplex PCR; TCRdb's version includes in-frame clones alone and lacks a portion of them. The top ten hold around 0.7% of the sample, which has around 27,000 clones, roughly nine tenths seen once. This specimen consisted of CD4+ T cells from peripheral blood mononuclear cells, obtained in the first trimester of pregnancy. Receptors originate from a female donor with multiple sclerosis, enrolled in a pregnancy study. Both conserved end residues are part of each CDR3. The D gene is left open where the match is weak. Rows may omit the clone size; those that give it use once, few, many or a size class.

>TRBD1|TRBV5-1|TRBJ2-3|once
TGCGCCAGCAGCTTCGGACAGGGTCTGGGAGATACGCAGTATTTT
CASSFGQGLGDTQYF
>-|TRBV30|TRBJ2-3|-
TGTGCCTGGAGAGAGGGCACAGATACGCAGTATTTT
CAWREGTDTQYF
>TRBD1|TRBV5-1|TRBJ1-5|-
TGCGCCAGCAGCTTGGGGACAGGCGGGACAGGGAGCAATCAGCCCCAGCATTTT
CASSLGTGGTGSNQPQHF
>TRBD2|TRBV4-2|TRBJ2-7|once
TGTGCCAGCAGCCAAACCGGGACTACCTTATCCTACGAGCAGTACTTC
CASSQTGTTLSYEQYF
>TRBD1|TRBV2|TRBJ1-5|-
TGTGCCAGCAGGGCTGAGACAGGGGGACCTCAGCCCCAGCATTTT
CASRAETGGPQPQHF
>-|TRBV7-2|TRBJ1-2|-
TGTGCCAGCAGCTTAGGTGGGGAGGGTGGCTACACCTTC
CASSLGGEGGYTF
>-|TRBV2|TRBJ1-1|-
TGTGCCAGCAGGTCCAGGGTTGGGAACACTGAAGCTTTCTTT
CASRSRVGNTEAFF
>-|TRBV20-1|TRBJ2-1|-
TGCAGTGCCCCCGACTGGCCTGAGCAGTTCTTC
CSAPDWPEQFF
>-|TRBV5-5|TRBJ2-7|-
TGTGCCAGCAGCCCGGTCCCCACAGGATCCTACGAGCAGTACTTC
CASSPVPTGSYEQYF
>TRBD2|TRBV25-1|TRBJ2-3|-
TGTGCCAGCAGTGCGGGGGGGGCCGGAAGCACAGATACGCAGTATTTT
CASSAGGAGSTDTQYF
>-|TRBV10-3|TRBJ1-5|once
TGTGCCATCAGTGAGTTTGGGCCGAATCAGCCCCAGCATTTT
CAISEFGPNQPQHF
>-|TRBV5-6|TRBJ1-1|-
TGTGCCAGTTCCCGGCGGATGAACACTGAAGCTTTCTTT
CASSRRMNTEAFF
>-|TRBV4-2|TRBJ1-2|-
TGTGCCAGCAGCAGGGGCGCCTATGGCTACACCTTC
CASSRGAYGYTF
>TRBD1|TRBV27|TRBJ1-6|-
TGTGCCAGCAGTAAAGACAGGGGGCTCAATTCACCCCTCCACTTT
CASSKDRGLNSPLHF
>TRBD1|TRBV10-2|TRBJ1-1|-
TGCGCCAGCAGTGATCCTGGGGGGACAGGGTCCACTGAAGCTTTCTTT
CASSDPGGTGSTEAFF
>TRBD1|TRBV2|TRBJ1-4|-
TGTGCCAGCAGAACCGGACAGGGAACTAATGAAAAACTGTTTTTT
CASRTGQGTNEKLFF